This T cell receptor beta chain was found in a study of CD8 T cells in ankylosing spondylitis. The CDR3 has 14 residues. Germline CDR1 reads SGHAT; CDR2 reads FQNNGV. Trimming took off 1 base at V and 4 bases at J, with 9 bases between the two ends. TCRdb ran MiXCR on the 5' RACE reads and lists one entry per CDR3 protein. The sample has about 160,000 distinct CDR3 sequences; approximately 9% are singletons. The source material was blood, either unsorted or a sorted T cell fraction (not recorded which). The TCR sequence derives from a female donor with ankylosing spondylitis or in good health (not recorded which). This rearrangement joins TRBV11-2 to TRBJ2-3; possibly TRBD1 for D (5 bases). The CDR3 reads CASSLVRVADTQYF. The CDR3 region has the DNA TGTGCCAGCAGCTTAGTCAGGGTGGCAGATACGCAGTATTTT.